Below are 16 T cell receptor beta chains sequenced from a single sample in a study of blood T cell repertoires in COVID-19. The table came from immunoSEQ multiplex PCR; TCRdb's copy has only in-frame clones and leaves some out. Among about 83,000 clones listed, just over 85% were seen once. Sequencing used peripheral blood. The receptors here all came from a human donor in a cohort sampled during active COVID-19.

Here the CDR3 reads CASSQDDYHSGGIGTGELFF. As DNA, the CDR3 is TGTGCCAGCAGCCAAGATGATTACCACAGCGGGGGGATCGGAACCGGGGAGCTGTTTTTT. The chain has TRBV3-1 (or the pseudogene TRBV3-2) and TRBJ2-2; 9 bases are a match to TRBD2. The CDR3 length is 20 residues. Germline CDR1 reads LGHDT; CDR2 reads YNNKEL (reference sequence). After removal of 0 bases from V and 5 bases from J, the junction contained 16 bases not matched to a gene.

The chain couples TRBV6-6 to TRBJ2-7, with 8 bases that match TRBD2. The V gene's germline CDR1 is MNHNY and CDR2 SVGAGI (reference sequence). V gave up 2 bases and J gave up 2 bases; unmatched junction bases: 5. This CDR3 region has 15 residues. This CDR3 reads CASSYRAGGTYEQYF. The CDR3 DNA is TGTGCCAGCAGTTACCGGGCGGGAGGAACCTACGAGCAGTACTTC.

This sequence joins TRBV5-1 and TRBJ2-3, with D unclear. Trimming took 0 bases from V and 1 from J, leaving 6 bases between them. Looked up from germline, CDR1 is SGHRS and CDR2 is YFSETQ. The CDR3 extends over 14 amino acids. The CDR3 sequence is CASSLAVGTDTQYF. The CDR3 region has the DNA TGCGCCAGCAGCTTGGCCGTAGGCACAGATACGCAGTATTTT.

This chain connects TRBV7-3 to TRBJ2-2; a possible D gene is TRBD2 (6 bases). V dropped 3 bases and J dropped 5 bases, with 13 bases sitting between them. Germline CDR1 is SGHTA and CDR2 is FQGTGA. The CDR3 consists of 15 residues. CDR3 loop: CASSLLTGETGELFF. The CDR3 DNA reads TGTGCCAGCAGCTTGTTGACGGGGGAAACCGGGGAGCTGTTTTTT.

This clone was seen only once. This sequence joins TRBV15 and TRBJ2-1; the match to TRBD2 covers 8 bases. Germline CDR1 reads LNHNV; CDR2 reads YYDKDF (reference sequence). The length of the CDR3 is 17 residues. Unmatched junction bases numbered 8, after V lost 1 base and J lost 3 bases. CDR3 in amino acids: CATSRGTEAGVYNEQFF. The CDR3 DNA follows: TGTGCCACCAGCAGAGGGACAGAAGCGGGAGTCTACAATGAGCAGTTCTTC.

In its sample, this clone was seen a few times. Other DNA sequences in the sample encode the same CDR3. The chain links TRBV5-1 to TRBJ2-5, with 7 positions matching TRBD1. Germline V gene data show CDR1 as SGHRS and CDR2 as YFSETQ. The V segment lost 0 bases and the J segment 0 bases; nucleotides outside the gene matches: 2. The CDR3 spans 15 residues. CDR3 protein: CASSLGQGDQETQYF. As DNA, the CDR3 is TGCGCCAGCAGCTTGGGGCAGGGGGACCAAGAGACCCAGTACTTC.

The chain employs TRBV9 and TRBJ2-5; 9 bases line up with TRBD2. This CDR3 is built from 14 residues. J was trimmed by 5 bases and V by 7 bases; bases with no gene match: 9. Germline V CDR1 and CDR2: SGDLS, YYNGEE. The CDR3 nucleotides are TGTGCCAGCGGGTCTAGCGGGGACGCGGAGACCCAGTACTTC. Translation gives CASGSSGDAETQYF. The variable domain in full, with the rest retrieved from reference TRBV9 and TRBJ2-5, is DSGVTQTPKHLITATGQRVTLRCSPRSGDLSVYWYQQSLDQGLQFLIQYYNGEERAKGNILERFSAQQFPDLHSELNLSSLELGDSALYFCASGSSGDAETQYFGPGTRLLVL.

This clone appeared a single time. The V and J genes are TRBV6-4 and TRBJ1-1; the D is unclear. The germline V gene encodes CDR1 MRHNA and CDR2 SNTAGT. Trimming shortened V by 0 bases and J by 4 bases, and 6 bases separated the two germline ends. The CDR3 contains 13 residues. The CDR3 DNA follows: TGTGCCAGCAGTGACTCGGAGTTCACTGAAGCTTTCTTT. The encoded protein is CASSDSEFTEAFF.

The rearrangement joins TRBV9 to TRBJ2-1, with 8 bases matching TRBD1. Germline CDR1 is SGDLS and CDR2 is YYNGEE. This CDR3 comprises 14 residues. With V trimmed by 4 bases and J by 4 bases, 4 bases remained unmatched. The CDR3: CASSTGTGYNEQFF. The CDR3 region has the DNA TGTGCCAGCAGCACCGGGACAGGTTACAATGAGCAGTTCTTC.

Concerning this clone itself: A junction boundary mismatches the germline segment, possibly from a read error. The J gene is TRBJ2-1, the V gene TRBV2; 7 nucleotides agree with TRBD2. CDR3 length: 18 residues. CDR1 is SNHLY, CDR2 FYNNEI, per germline. CDR3 nucleotide sequence: TGTGCCAGCAGGGAAGTGACTAGCAGTTCAAGCTCCTACAATGAGCAGTTCTTC. Its translation: CASREVTSSSSSYNEQFF.

A single count supports this clone. V usage is TRBV25-1 and J usage is TRBJ2-3; D unclear. Germline CDR1 is MGHDK and CDR2 is SYGVNS. Trimming took 4 bases from V and 1 from J, leaving 3 bases between them. The length of the CDR3 is 12 residues. The CDR3 DNA reads as TGTGCCAGCAGTGCTGGCACAGATACGCAGTATTTT. Its translation is CASSAGTDTQYF.

This clone was counted only a few times. This rearrangement joins TRBV6-2 or TRBV6-3 to TRBJ1-2; a weak D match, TRBD1 (5 bases). V lost 5 bases, J lost 5 bases, and 9 bases lay in between. Per germline, CDR1 MNHEY and CDR2 SVGEGT. The CDR3 covers 12 residues. The CDR3 sequence: CASSPQGYGYTF. CDR3 DNA sequence: TGTGCCAGCAGTCCCCAGGGATATGGCTACACCTTC.

The chain recombines TRBV4-2 with TRBJ2-3; 11 nucleotides line up with TRBD2. Per germline, CDR1 LGHNA and CDR2 YNFKEQ. J lost 4 bases, V lost 4 bases, and 7 bases had no gene match. The CDR3 sequence is 16 residues long. The CDR3 spells CASSRASGGQSDTQYF. CDR3 in DNA: TGTGCCAGCAGCCGAGCTAGCGGGGGGCAGTCAGATACGCAGTATTTT.

The V call is TRBV3-1 (or the pseudogene TRBV3-2), the J call TRBJ1-5; the match to TRBD1 covers 9 bases. V shed 3 bases and J 1 base; nucleotides not matched to a gene: 4. This CDR3 is 16 amino acids long. Germline values: CDR1 LGHDT, CDR2 YNNKEL (reference sequence). The chain's CDR3 is CASSHIDRGSNQPQHF. For the CDR3, the DNA is TGTGCCAGCAGCCACATCGACAGGGGGAGCAATCAGCCCCAGCATTTT.

This rearrangement joins TRBV5-1 to TRBJ1-6; D might be TRBD1 (5 bases). Germline lookup yields CDR1 SGHRS and CDR2 YFSETQ. Trimming shortened V by 0 bases and J by 5 bases, and 21 bases separated the two germline ends. The CDR3 has 19 residues. DNA for the CDR3: TGCGCCAGCAGCTTGGACCCAACGACAGCTACCTCTAATAATTCACCCCTCCACTTT. Translation: CASSLDPTTATSNNSPLHF.

The V and J genes are TRBV11-3 and TRBJ2-7; 7 bases are shared with TRBD2. Germline CDR1 and CDR2: SGHNT and YENEEA. Unmatched junction bases numbered 6, after V lost 3 bases and J lost 4 bases. The length of the CDR3 is 14 residues. The CDR3 loop is CASSFPASGYEQYF. In nucleotides, the CDR3 is TGTGCCAGCAGCTTTCCTGCTAGCGGATACGAGCAGTACTTC.